This is a list of T cell receptor beta chains from one sample in a study of CD8+CD57+ T cells in acquired aplastic anemia. Each CDR3 protein gets one entry after TCRdb re-called the reads with MiXCR. Seen here are hundreds of thousands of distinct CDR3 sequences, 65% to 80% observed once, and the top ten hold approximately 3.9%. The sample was sorted CD4+, CD8+, or CD8+CD57+ T cells (not recorded which) from PBMCs. Receptors were obtained from a human donor in good health, serving as a control. Both conserved end residues are part of each CDR3. The D gene is left open where the match is weak. Rows may omit the clone size; those that give it use once, few, many or a size class.

J gene	D gene	V gene	clone size	CDR3 protein	CDR3 DNA
TRBJ1-2	NA	TRBV9	many	CASSVDVGNYGYTF	TGTGCCAGCAGCGTAGACGTGGGGAATTATGGCTACACCTTC
TRBJ1-5	NA	TRBV10-2	once	CASSSTQNQPQHF	TGTGCCAGCAGCTCGACTCAAAATCAACCCCAGCACTTT
TRBJ1-2	NA	TRBV7-2	many	CASSLEGLLLGYTF	TGTGCCAGCAGCTTAGAAGGGCTGCTACTGGGCTACACCTTC
TRBJ1-2	NA	TRBV7-2	NA	CASSIETNGARTF	TGTGCCAGCAGCATCGAGACTAACGGGGCTCGGACCTTC
TRBJ1-2	NA	TRBV12-5	many	CASGLGTEGVYTF	TGTGCTAGTGGTTTGGGAACAGAGGGCGTCTACACCTTC
TRBJ1-3	NA	TRBV15	few	CATSRARTGSGNTIYF	TGTGCCACCAGCAGAGCCAGAACAGGGTCTGGAAACACCATATATTTT
TRBJ2-2	TRBD2	TRBV9	NA	CASSRRGLAGEELFF	TGTGCCAGCAGCCGGCGGGGACTAGCGGGGGAGGAGCTGTTTTTT
TRBJ1-1	NA	TRBV11-2	few	CASSLFVETEAFF	TGTGCCAGCAGCTTATTTGTGGAGACTGAAGCTTTCTTT
TRBJ2-4	NA	TRBV12-3/TRBV12-4	many	CASSGGAKNIQYF	TGTGCCAGCAGTGGAGGAGCCAAAAACATTCAGTACTTC
TRBJ2-1	TRBD2	TRBV10-3	NA	CAISRPAGGDHEQFF	TGTGCCATCAGTCGACCGGCGGGGGGTGACCATGAGCAGTTCTTC
TRBJ2-7	TRBD2	TRBV7-2	once	CASSFKRGVVYEQYF	TGTGCCAGCAGCTTTAAGCGGGGGGTCGTATACGAGCAGTACTTC
TRBJ2-5	NA	TRBV11-2	NA	CASSLSGTAGETQYF	TGTGCCAGCAGCTTATCCGGGACAGCGGGAGAGACCCAGTACTTC
TRBJ2-7	NA	TRBV24-1	NA	CATAHGESEQFF	TGTGCCACCGCACACGGAGAGTCTGAACAGTTCTTT
TRBJ1-1	TRBD1	TRBV29-1	few	CSVSTGDTEAFF	TGCAGCGTCTCGACAGGGGACACTGAAGCTTTCTTT
TRBJ2-7	NA	TRBV7-9	NA	CAGNFHRETYVQYF	TGTGCCGGCAACTTTCACAGGGAGACCTACGTGCAGTACTTC
TRBJ2-7	NA	TRBV11-1	NA	CASGPTGGGKSYEQYF	TGTGCCAGCGGCCCTACCGGAGGTGGGAAGAGCTACGAGCAGTACTTC
TRBJ2-5	NA	TRBV20-1	NA	CSAREGRGRETQYF	TGCAGTGCTAGAGAGGGGAGAGGACGGGAGACCCAGTACTTC
TRBJ1-6	NA	TRBV7-4	NA	CATSPRGTYNTPLHF	TGTGCCACCAGCCCAAGGGGGACCTATAATACCCCCCTCCACTTT
TRBJ1-1	TRBD1	TRBV6-5	many	CASSSDRVRAFF	TGTGCCAGCAGCTCAGACAGGGTTAGAGCTTTCTTT
TRBJ2-1	TRBD1	TRBV12-5	NA	CATSDPDRVGSEQFF	TGTGCTACCAGTGACCCCGACAGGGTAGGCAGTGAGCAGTTCTTC
TRBJ2-6	TRBD2	TRBV5-1	many	CASSLVLREASGANVLTF	TGCGCCAGCAGCTTGGTATTGCGGGAGGCCTCTGGGGCCAACGTCCTGACTTTC
TRBJ2-3	TRBD2	TRBV9	few	CASSASGLVYEHF	TGTGCCAGCAGCGCCTCGGGACTAGTTTACGAGCATTTT
TRBJ2-1	NA	TRBV9	once	CASSSRASISHNEQFF	TGTGCCAGCAGCTCCCGGGCCTCCATATCGCACAATGAGCAGTTCTTC
TRBJ2-3	TRBD1	TRBV20-1	NA	CSARDQGAPTDTQYF	TGCAGTGCTAGAGATCAGGGGGCACCCACAGATACGCAGTATTTT
TRBJ1-2	NA	TRBV12-3/TRBV12-4	NA	CASKDWTAEGYGYTF	TGTGCCAGCAAGGATTGGACCGCAGAGGGCTATGGCTACACCTTC
TRBJ2-7	TRBD2	TRBV7-2	NA	CASSLGLAGGGEYF	TGTGCCAGCAGCTTAGGTCTAGCGGGGGGGGGGGAGTACTTC
TRBJ1-6	TRBD1	TRBV29-1	NA	CSARGQGSDSPPLF	TGCAGTGCCCGGGGACAGGGCAGCGACTCACCCCCCCTCTTT
TRBJ1-6	NA	TRBV20-1	many	CSATSTQGYNSPLHF	TGCAGTGCTACATCAACACAGGGCTATAATTCACCCCTCCACTTT
TRBJ1-1	TRBD1	TRBV4-1	once	CASSLSGQGEAFF	TGCGCCAGCAGCTTATCGGGACAGGGAGAAGCTTTCTTT
TRBJ1-4	TRBD1	TRBV2	NA	CASSPGGARNEKLFF	TGTGCCAGCAGTCCAGGGGGCGCCAGGAATGAAAAACTGTTTTTT
TRBJ1-6	NA	TRBV5-6	NA	CASSLPGGRNSPLHF	TGTGCCAGCAGCCTCCCGGGGGGGCGGAATTCACCCCTCCACTTT
TRBJ2-5	NA	TRBV7-8	many	CASSLVQGWSKKGQETQYF	TGTGCCAGCAGCTTAGTGCAGGGTTGGTCAAAAAAAGGGCAAGAGACCCAGTACTTC
TRBJ2-7	NA	TRBV20-1	few	CSARTQLTYEQYF	TGCAGTGCTAGAACACAGCTAACCTACGAGCAGTACTTC
TRBJ2-7	NA	TRBV20-1	NA	CSASVQDKGYF	TGCAGTGCTAGCGTCCAGGACAAGGGGTACTTC
TRBJ2-1	TRBD2	TRBV15	once	CATSNSGAGYDEQFF	TGTGCCACCAGCAACAGCGGGGCAGGTTACGATGAGCAGTTCTTC
TRBJ2-1	TRBD2	TRBV7-1	few	CASSAAGAILAYNEQFF	TGTGCCAGCAGCGCAGCGGGGGCCATCCTAGCCTACAATGAGCAGTTCTTC
TRBJ2-7	TRBD2	TRBV5-1	NA	CASRPGLAYAQYF	TGCGCCAGCAGACCGGGACTAGCCTACGCGCAGTACTTC
TRBJ2-3	NA	TRBV10-3	many	CAISYGEFSDTQYF	TGTGCCATCAGCTACGGGGAGTTCTCAGATACGCAGTATTTT
TRBJ2-5	NA	TRBV12-3/TRBV12-4	NA	CATSFGREFGETQYF	TGTGCCACCAGTTTTGGCCGTGAGTTTGGGGAGACCCAGTACTTC
TRBJ2-5	NA	TRBV7-2	NA	CASSQDSAGFVDTPQYF	TGCGCCAGCAGCCAAGATTCCGCGGGGTTTGTAGATACGCCCCAGTACTTC
TRBJ2-5	NA	TRBV19	NA	CASSIGARLQETQYF	TGTGCCAGTAGTATCGGGGCGCGTCTGCAAGAGACCCAGTACTTC
TRBJ1-5	TRBD1	TRBV5-1	NA	CASSLSPGGAHF	TGCGCCAGCAGCTTAAGCCCAGGGGGCGCGCATTTT
TRBJ2-2	NA	TRBV7-2	NA	CASSWGGRAGELFF	TGTGCCAGCAGCTGGGGGGGCAGGGCCGGGGAGCTGTTTTTT
TRBJ2-7	NA	TRBV11-2	NA	CASSQGRYGEQYF	TGTGCCAGCAGCCAAGGACGGTACGGCGAGCAGTACTTC
TRBJ1-4	TRBD1	TRBV6-1	many	CASRDTSGTDVRKLFF	TGTGCCAGCAGAGACACTTCCGGGACAGATGTTCGAAAACTGTTTTTT
TRBJ1-2	NA	TRBV20-1	NA	CSARVRARDYTF	TGCAGTGCTAGAGTCCGCGCCAGGGACTACACCTTC
TRBJ1-6	TRBD1	TRBV9	NA	CASNRQGGNSPLHF	TGTGCCAGCAATCGACAGGGGGGAAATTCACCCCTCCACTTT
TRBJ2-3	TRBD2	TRBV7-9	NA	CAIPGLAGGHTQYF	TGTGCCATCCCGGGACTAGCGGGGGGACATACGCAGTATTTT
TRBJ2-5	NA	TRBV5-1	NA	CASSLERQTQYF	TGCGCCAGCAGTTTGGAGCGTCAGACCCAGTACTTC
TRBJ2-3	NA	TRBV19	many	CASSIGQTDTQYF	TGTGCCAGTAGTATAGGTCAGACAGATACGCAGTATTTT
TRBJ1-4	TRBD1	TRBV12-3/TRBV12-4	NA	CASRTSRQGRNEKLFF	TGTGCCAGCAGAACCTCCAGACAGGGGAGGAATGAAAAACTGTTTTTT